Listed here are 19 T cell receptor beta chains from one sample, sequenced in a study of tumor and adjacent non-tumor tissue in lung cancer. A modified ARM-PCR protocol with three rounds of nested PCR amplified TCRbeta. TCRdb re-called the multiplex PCR reads through MiXCR, storing one row per CDR3 protein. There are over 80,000 distinct CDR3 sequences in the sample; approximately 80% occur only once, and under 40% lies in the top ten. RNA was extracted from bulk tissue without any cell sorting. Distant lung tissue was collected more than 3 cm away from the tumor edge. Sequenced input: distant non-tumor lung tissue. The receptors were gathered from a man aged 60 to 69 with small cell lung cancer.

The rearrangement uses TRBV5-5 and TRBJ2-3; 11 bases line up with TRBD2. CDR1 SGHKS and CDR2 YYEKEE come from the germline V gene (reference sequence). This CDR3 comprises 15 residues. CDR3 sequence reads: CVIMEGTSGTDTQYF. CDR3 DNA sequence: TGTGTCATCATGGAAGGGACTAGCGGAACAGATACGCAGTATTTT.

The genes are TRBV29-1 and TRBJ2-5; perhaps TRBD2 as D (6 bases). The CDR3 totals 12 residues. CDR1 and CDR2 (germline): SQVTM, ANQGSEA. The CDR3, as DNA: TGCCGCAATTGGGGGGAACAGGAGACCCAGTACTTC. Translation gives CRNWGEQETQYF.

This clonotype came up a few times. The chain is built from TRBV9 and TRBJ2-1; the D gene is possibly TRBD2 (6 bases). Per the germline V gene, CDR1 is SGDLS and CDR2 is YYNGEE. The V and J ends lost 4 bases and 5 bases respectively, with 16 bases between them. The CDR3 sequence is 15 residues long. The CDR3 sequence: CASSQTGLGNNEQFF. CDR3 DNA sequence: TGTGCCAGCAGCCAAACGGGACTTGGAAACAATGAGCAGTTCTTC.

V gene TRBV29-1 combines with J gene TRBJ2-1; perhaps TRBD2 as D (7 bases). Germline CDR1 is SQVTM and CDR2 is ANQGSEA. This CDR3 has 14 residues. V dropped 7 bases and J dropped 16 bases, with 29 bases sitting between them. CDR3 in amino acids: CSARFGGPINDQFF. Here the CDR3 DNA reads TGCAGCGCGAGGTTCGGGGGGCCTATCAATGATCAATTCTTC.

The V call is TRBV11-2, the J call TRBJ1-4; D not certain. The V end was cut by 3 bases, the J end by 10 bases, with 18 bases between. In germline, CDR1 is SGHAT, CDR2 FQNNGV. The CDR3 length is 15 residues. CDR3 loop: CASSFEAVESGKLFF. Written as DNA, the CDR3 is TGTGCCAGCAGCTTTGAGGCAGTGGAGTCGGGAAAACTGTTTTTT.

A note on this clonotype: This likely comes from a read error, as the CDR3 has no conserved phenylalanine or tryptophan at its end. V is TRBV29-1 and J is TRBJ2-1; 14 bases align to TRBD2. The CDR3 spans 15 residues. From germline, CDR1 is SQVTM and CDR2 ANQGSEA. Trimming at V came to 1 base and at J to 9 bases, leaving 5 bases not matched to a gene. The CDR3 DNA sequence: TGCAGCGTTGAAGTCGGGACTAGCGGGAGCATTGAGCAGTTCCTC. Encoded protein: CSVEVGTSGSIEQFL.

Remarks on this clonotype: The CDR3 end shows no conserved phenylalanine or tryptophan, and so a read error is likely. The V and J genes are TRBV6-1 and TRBJ2-1, with 9 nucleotides matching TRBD2. Germline CDR1 is MNHNS and CDR2 is SASEGT. This CDR3 has 17 residues. CDR3 coding DNA: TGTACCAGCTTGCCAATAGCGGGAGCCCCCTCCTACAATGAGCAGTTCTCC. It specifies CTSLPIAGAPSYNEQFS.

Of note for this clonotype: This is likely a read error, given that the CDR3 carries no conserved phenylalanine or tryptophan at its end. The chain uses TRBV20-1 and TRBJ2-1; D possibly uses TRBD1 or TRBD2 (5 bases each). Germline CDR1 reads DFQATT; CDR2 reads SNEGSKA (reference sequence). V dropped 7 bases and J dropped 6 bases, with 16 bases sitting between them. The CDR3 consists of 13 residues. The DNA for the CDR3 is TGCAGTGTTACTAGGGCTGGGGGCAATGAGCAGTTCTCC. This encodes CSVTRAGGNEQFS.

This clonotype showed up just once. The chain carries TRBV6-1 and TRBJ2-3; TRBD2 might be the D (6 bases). Trimming left V 6 bases short and J 15 bases short, with 37 bases between. In germline, CDR1 is MNHNS, CDR2 SASEGT. CDR3 length: 18 amino acids. This CDR3 reads CASSSLRAGLLDSEQHYF. CDR3 in DNA: TGTGCCAGCAGCTCCCTAAGGGCGGGACTCTTGGACTCGGAGCAGCACTATTTT.

In regard to this clonotype: The junction differs from germline at one of its ends, possibly a read error. V is TRBV11-2 and J is TRBJ2-1; unclear D gene. From germline, CDR1 is SGHAT and CDR2 FQNNGV. The CDR3 length is 14 residues. The CDR3 nucleotides read TGTCCCAGCTGCTTAGAGGAAGGGTTGGTTGAGCAGTTCTTC. It is translated as CPSCLEEGLVEQFF.

This clonotype was picked up one time. This likely comes from a read error, as the CDR3 has no conserved phenylalanine or tryptophan at its end. The J gene is TRBJ2-2, the V gene TRBV4-2, with no clear D. This CDR3 contains 12 residues. Per germline, CDR1 LGHNA and CDR2 YNFKEQ. The CDR3 reads CVSSQQTGELFS. As DNA, the CDR3 is TGTGTCAGCAGCCAACAGACCGGGGAGCTGTTTTCT.

For this clonotype: An end of the junction does not agree with germline; a read error may underlie this. The genes are TRBV29-1 and TRBJ1-2, with D perhaps TRBD1 (6 bases). There are 17 residues in the CDR3. Germline V gene lookup returns CDR1 SQVTM and CDR2 ANQGSEA. DNA of the CDR3: TGCAGCGTTGAAGGCGGTATTCCAGGACAGACTAACTGTGGCTACACCTTC. Protein product: CSVEGGIPGQTNCGYTF.

Worth noting for this clonotype: No conserved phenylalanine or tryptophan ends this CDR3, so it is likely a read error. The chain recombines TRBV10-2 with TRBJ1-6; D is unclear. The CDR3 has 14 residues. From germline, CDR1 is WSHSY and CDR2 SAAADI. Trimming shortened V by 3 bases and J by 9 bases, and 12 bases separated the two germline ends. For the CDR3, the DNA is TGCGCCAGCAGTGATTCGAGGACGGGTTCACCCCTCCACTAT. As protein: CASSDSRTGSPLHY.

As regards this clonotype: One end of the junction varies from germline; a read error may be responsible. This CDR3 reads CASSITGLGEQLF. The CDR3 bases are TGTGCCAGCAGTATCACAGGGCTAGGTGAGCAGTTGTTC. The rearrangement links TRBV28 to TRBJ2-1, with D possibly being TRBD1 (6 bases). The length of the CDR3 is 13 residues. Germline V gives CDR1 MDHEN, CDR2 SYDVKM.

This clonotype was detected ten times or more. The J gene is TRBJ2-2, the V gene TRBV15, with D unclear. The CDR3 extends over 15 amino acids. Trimming cost V 3 bases and J 1 base, with 9 bases left between them. The germline V gene has CDR1 LNHNV and CDR2 YYDKDF (reference sequence). CDR3 nucleotides: TGTGCCACCAGCAGGGACGGACGGAACACCGGGGAGCTGTTTTTT. Its protein is CATSRDGRNTGELFF.

This clonotype was seen a handful of times. Given the absence of the conserved phenylalanine or tryptophan at the CDR3 end, a read error is likely. The chain combines TRBV20-1 with TRBJ2-5; a possible D gene is TRBD1 (6 bases). Germline V gene sequence: CDR1 DFQATT, CDR2 SNEGSKA (reference sequence). Trimming removed 3 bases from V and 5 bases from J, with 13 bases in between. This CDR3 is built from 13 residues. The DNA for the CDR3 is TGCAGTGCTAGGGGGACACACCGGGAGACCCAGTACCTC. This encodes CSARGTHRETQYL.

A word on this clonotype: At one end the junction does not follow the germline gene, possibly because of a read error. V usage is TRBV7-8 and J usage is TRBJ2-3; D is unresolved. This CDR3 spans 17 amino acids. Germline CDR1 and CDR2: SGHVS and FQNEAQ. CDR3 amino acids: CASSLGAEPANTATQYF. The CDR3 region has the DNA TGTGCCAGCAGCTTAGGGGCGGAGCCCGCTAACACAGCTACGCAGTATTTT.

On this clonotype: One end of the junction varies from germline; a read error may be responsible. The chain has TRBV12-3 or TRBV12-4 and TRBJ2-7, with TRBD2 identical over 9 bases. The CDR3 loop spans 13 amino acids. Written as DNA, the CDR3 is TGTGGCAGCGGGGCGGGAGGGTACCACGAGCAGTACTTC. The encoded protein is CGSGAGGYHEQYF.

Comments on this clonotype: A read error may account for a junction end that differs from germline. V is TRBV6-5 and J is TRBJ1-2; D uncertain. This CDR3 comprises 15 residues. The germline CDR1 and CDR2 sequences are MNHEY and SVGAGI. CDR3 sequence reads: CASSYNGGTAYGYIF. Here the CDR3 DNA reads TGTGCCAGCAGTTACAATGGCGGCACGGCCTATGGCTACATCTTC.